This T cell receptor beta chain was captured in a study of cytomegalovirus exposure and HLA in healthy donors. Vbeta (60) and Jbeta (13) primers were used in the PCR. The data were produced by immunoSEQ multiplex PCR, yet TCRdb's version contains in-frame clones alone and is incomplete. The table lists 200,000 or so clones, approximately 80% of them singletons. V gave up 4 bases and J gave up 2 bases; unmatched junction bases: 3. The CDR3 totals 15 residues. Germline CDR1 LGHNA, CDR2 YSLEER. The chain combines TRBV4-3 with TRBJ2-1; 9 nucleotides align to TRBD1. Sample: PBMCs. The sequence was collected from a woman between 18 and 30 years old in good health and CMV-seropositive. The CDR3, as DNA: TGCGCCAGCAGCCCGGACAGGGGAACCTACAATGAGCAGTTCTTC. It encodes CASSPDRGTYNEQFF.